This TCR beta chain was retrieved from a study of cytomegalovirus exposure and HLA in healthy donors. Study observations and caveats: 164 TCR beta chains were listed as cytomegalovirus-associated. Researchers reportedly found TCR beta sequences accurately predicted most subjects' HLA-A and HLA-B alleles. TCR sequences were mostly rare, though some public TCRs occurred in many donors. The only immune exposure information that was available was CMV serostatus.

Points on this clone: Its antigen is undetermined.

The CDR3 is made up of 14 amino acids. The trim removed 6 bases at V and 2 bases at J, leaving 4 bases unmatched. The germline V gene encodes CDR1 LNHDA and CDR2 SQIVND (reference sequence). PCR used 60 Vbeta primers and 13 Jbeta primers. Some clones are missing from TCRdb's copy, which holds only in-frame ones; the method was immunoSEQ multiplex PCR. This sample has fewer than 150,000 clones, with just under 85% found just once. The chain is built from TRBV19 and TRBJ1-5; TRBD1 agrees at 7 bases. Source material: PBMCs. This TCR came from a middle-aged man in good health and CMV-seropositive. This chain's CDR3 is CASRLGQGNQPQHF. The CDR3 nucleotides are TGTGCCAGTAGACTAGGACAGGGCAATCAGCCCCAGCATTTT.